This entry lists 16 T cell receptor beta chains sequenced from one sample in a study of blood T cell repertoires in COVID-19. The method was immunoSEQ multiplex PCR; TCRdb's version includes in-frame clones alone and lacks a portion of them. The table lists about 240,000 clones, about 89% of them singletons. Sample: PBMCs or T cells enriched from blood (not recorded which). These receptors all come from a woman under 40 who had recovered from COVID-19.

This clone has more than one count but fewer than ten. The genes are TRBV7-2 and TRBJ1-5; 7 nucleotides agree with TRBD1. In germline, CDR1 is SGHTA, CDR2 FQGNSA. V lost 4 bases to trimming and J lost 1 base; unmatched junction nucleotides: 4. The CDR3 is 15 amino acids. The CDR3 nucleotides read TGTGCCAGCAGCTCAGACAGGGAGAGCAATCAGCCCCAGCATTTT. This gives the protein CASSSDRESNQPQHF.

About this clone itself: This sample includes further DNA sequences coding for the same CDR3. J is TRBJ2-3 and V is TRBV3-1 (or the pseudogene TRBV3-2), with D possibly TRBD2 on 5 matching bases. Per germline, CDR1 LGHDT and CDR2 YNNKEL (reference sequence). The V end was cut by 0 bases, the J end by 6 bases, with 7 bases between. This CDR3 is built from 13 residues. The CDR3 bases are TGTGCCAGCAGCCAAGACGGAGGCGATACGCAGTATTTT. Amino acid sequence: CASSQDGGDTQYF.

The chain employs TRBV29-1 and TRBJ1-1; 8 bases fit TRBD1. V was pared by 2 bases and J by 4 bases, with 6 bases of the junction left unmatched. Germline V lookup: CDR1 SQVTM, CDR2 ANQGSEA. This CDR3 has 14 amino acids. CDR3 residues: CSVEYSGGITEAFF. CDR3 nucleotides: TGCAGCGTTGAATATTCAGGGGGCATCACTGAAGCTTTCTTT.

The genes are TRBV24-1 and TRBJ1-2; 7 bases match TRBD1. The CDR3 runs to 11 residues. Germline loops: CDR1 KGHDR, CDR2 SFDVKD. V lost 8 bases to trimming and J lost 10 bases; unmatched junction nucleotides: 6. The CDR3 DNA follows: TGTGCCACCACTCCGGGACAGAACTACACCTTC. It translates to CATTPGQNYTF.

The chain combines TRBV28 with TRBJ1-2; the D is unclear. V was pared by 3 bases and J by 5 bases, with 13 bases between. CDR1 is MDHEN, CDR2 SYDVKM, per germline. CDR3 length: 14 residues. CDR3 in amino acids: CASSFSDGIYGYTF. In DNA form, the CDR3 reads TGTGCCAGCAGTTTCTCGGACGGGATTTATGGCTACACCTTC.

The rearrangement links TRBV5-5 to TRBJ2-2; D possibly corresponds to TRBD1 (5 bases). The CDR3 is 14 amino acids. Germline V gives CDR1 SGHKS, CDR2 YYEKEE (reference sequence). Trimming pared 4 bases from V and 6 bases from J, leaving 13 bases between. The CDR3 region is CASSRQINPGELFF. The CDR3 nucleotides read TGTGCCAGCAGCCGACAGATCAATCCCGGGGAGCTGTTTTTT.

Here the CDR3 DNA reads TGCGCCAGCAGCTTTGCGCGGCAGGGTACGGGCGAGCAGTACTTC. It translates to CASSFARQGTGEQYF. The rearrangement uses TRBV5-1 and TRBJ2-7; a weak D match, TRBD1 (5 bases). The V gene lost 2 bases and the J gene lost 6 bases, with 18 bases spanning the gap. The CDR3 loop spans 15 amino acids. Looked up from germline, CDR1 is SGHRS and CDR2 is YFSETQ.

The J gene is TRBJ2-3, the V gene TRBV7-9, with TRBD2 as a possible D gene (6 bases). The CDR3 length is 16 residues. V dropped 4 bases and J dropped 2 bases, with 16 bases sitting between them. Germline loops: CDR1 SEHNR, CDR2 FQNEAQ (reference sequence). The CDR3 loop is CASSSKRDSYTDTQYF. Here the CDR3 DNA reads TGTGCCAGCAGCTCAAAACGGGACTCCTACACAGATACGCAGTATTTT.

The gene calls are TRBV30 and TRBJ1-4; the D gene is possibly TRBD1 (5 bases). V was shortened by 0 bases and J by 4 bases, with 15 bases between the two germline ends. Germline CDR1 and CDR2: GTSNPN and SVGIG (reference sequence). The CDR3 extends over 16 amino acids. CDR3 loop: CAWSVRQPLNNEKLFF. The CDR3, as DNA: TGTGCCTGGAGTGTACGACAGCCACTGAATAATGAAAAACTGTTTTTT.

In its sample, this clone was seen once. The chain couples TRBV28 to TRBJ2-6; maybe TRBD1 (6 bases). CDR1 and CDR2 (germline): MDHEN, SYDVKM. CDR3 size: 15 residues. Trimming pared 6 bases from V and 0 bases from J, leaving 9 bases between. The CDR3 protein is CASSQGFSGANVLTF. The CDR3 DNA follows: TGTGCCAGCAGCCAGGGGTTCTCTGGGGCCAACGTCCTGACTTTC.

This rearrangement joins TRBV6-2 or TRBV6-3 to TRBJ1-2, with 7 bases that match TRBD1. Per the germline V gene, CDR1 is MNHEY and CDR2 is SVGEGT. This CDR3 region has 16 residues. Germline trimming cut 4 bases from V and 4 bases from J; bases unmatched to any gene: 12. DNA of the CDR3: TGTGCCAGCAGTTGGCCCTTCGACAGGGAGGTCTATGGCTACACCTTC. It specifies CASSWPFDREVYGYTF.

The V gene is TRBV10-3, the J gene TRBJ2-5; D is uncertain. Germline CDR1 ENHRY, CDR2 SYGVKD. CDR3 length: 14 amino acids. Between the trimmed V and J ends, which lost 0 bases and 2 bases, there was a span of 7 bases. CDR3 bases: TGTGCCATCAGTGAGTCGAGAGGTCAAGAGACCCAGTACTTC. Protein sequence: CAISESRGQETQYF.

The genes are TRBV19 and TRBJ2-1, with D uncertain. The CDR3 runs 12 residues. Germline V gives CDR1 LNHDA, CDR2 SQIVND (reference sequence). The germline V and J ends were trimmed by 3 bases and 7 bases, with 7 bases remaining between them. The CDR3 DNA follows: TGTGCCAGTAGTATCACTATGAATGAGCAGTTCTTC. Its translation: CASSITMNEQFF.

The gene calls are TRBV21-1 and TRBJ2-1; the DNA was not used to check the table's D call, TRBD1. TRBV21-1 represents a pseudogene. The CDR3 has 16 residues. CDR3 coding DNA: TGTGCCAGCAGCACCCGGACAGGTGGGTCCTACAATGAGCAGTTCTTC. Translation gives CASSTRTGGSYNEQFF.

The V and J genes are TRBV28 and TRBJ1-1, with a weak D call TRBD1 (5 bases). CDR3 length equals 16 residues. Looked up from germline, CDR1 is MDHEN and CDR2 is SYDVKM. Between the trimmed V and J ends, which lost 5 bases and 7 bases, there was a span of 23 bases. CDR3 in DNA: TGTGCCAGCAGTCCGTCGGCAGGCAGGGCACTATTTGAAGCTTTCTTT. Protein product: CASSPSAGRALFEAFF.

The table lists this clone with a count of one. The CDR3 bases are TGTGCCAGCAGCCAAGATTCGGGGAGAACCAATCAGCCCCAGCATTTT. This codes for CASSQDSGRTNQPQHF. The chain carries TRBV4-2 and TRBJ1-5; D remains unclear. Germline V CDR1 and CDR2: LGHNA, YNFKEQ. Trimming removed 0 bases at V and 3 bases at J, with 12 bases between. CDR3 size: 16 residues.